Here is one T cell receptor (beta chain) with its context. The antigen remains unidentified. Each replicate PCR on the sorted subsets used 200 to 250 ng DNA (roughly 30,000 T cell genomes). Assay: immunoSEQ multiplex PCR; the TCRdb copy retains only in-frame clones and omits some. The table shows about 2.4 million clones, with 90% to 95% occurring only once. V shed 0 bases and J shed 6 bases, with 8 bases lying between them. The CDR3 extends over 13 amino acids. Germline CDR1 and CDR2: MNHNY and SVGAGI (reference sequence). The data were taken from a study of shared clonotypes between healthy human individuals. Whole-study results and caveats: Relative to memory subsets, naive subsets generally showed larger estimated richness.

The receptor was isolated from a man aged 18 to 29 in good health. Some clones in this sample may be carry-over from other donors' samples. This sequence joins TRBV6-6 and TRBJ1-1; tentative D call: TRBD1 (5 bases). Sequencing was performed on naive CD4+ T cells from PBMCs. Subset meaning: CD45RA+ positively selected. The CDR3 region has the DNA TGTGCCAGCAGTTACTCGGGGCAGTCTGAAGCTTTCTTT. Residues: CASSYSGQSEAFF.